The sequence of this T cell receptor (beta chain) was determined in a study of control samples from healthy donors and cancer patients. The protocol was immunoSEQ multiplex PCR, while the TCRdb copy is restricted to in-frame clones and leaves out a portion. Counted here are 110,000 to 150,000 clones, 90% to 95% occurring once; the ten biggest clones make up about 12%. The germline V gene encodes CDR1 MDHEN and CDR2 SYDVKM. Trimming cost V 7 bases and J 4 bases; bases outside gene matches: 7. The CDR3 contains 14 residues. This receptor was obtained from a man aged 35 to 55 in good health. Source material: blood. The rearrangement joins TRBV28 to TRBJ2-7, with TRBD1 identical over 10 bases. CDR3 coding DNA: TGTGCCAGCAAGAGAGACAGGGGGCAGTACGAGCAGTACTTC. Residues: CASKRDRGQYEQYF. Filled out from reference TRBV28 and TRBJ2-7, the complete variable domain reads DVKVTQSSRYLVKRTGEKVFLECVQDMDHENMFWYRQDPGLGLRLIYFSYDVKMKEKGDIPEGYSVSREKKERFSLILESASTNQTSMYLCASKRDRGQYEQYFGPGTRLTVT.